The rows below give T cell receptor beta chains drawn from one sample of a study of T cells in Graves' hyperthyroidism and ophthalmopathy. TCRdb reanalysed the multiplex PCR reads using MiXCR and keeps one entry per CDR3 protein. The sample holds more than 350,000 distinct CDR3 sequences, about 16% seen once. Sequencing input: blood. The receptors were gathered from a woman aged 55-70 years with Graves' ophthalmopathy. Both conserved end residues are part of each CDR3. The order of the fields is D gene, J gene, V gene, clone size, CDR3 DNA, CDR3 protein. A D gene is named only where the DNA matches it firmly. Size tells how often a clone was seen (once, few, many) or the class of an expanded clone, and some rows leave it out.

TRBD1 TRBJ2-1 TRBV12-5 few TGTGCTAGTGGTTCCGGACAGGGGCGCTACAATGAGCAGTTCTTC CASGSGQGRYNEQFF
TRBD1 TRBJ2-1 TRBV20-1 many TGCAGTGTTGGGGACAGGGTAGCCAATGAGCAGTTCTTC CSVGDRVANEQFF
TRBD2 TRBJ2-3 TRBV20-1 many TGCAGTGCTAGAGCCCCTAGCGGGGTCACAGATACGCAGTATTTT CSARAPSGVTDTQYF
TRBD2 TRBJ2-3 TRBV6-2/TRBV6-3 - TGTGCCAGCAGTGGCAGTAGCGGGAGGGCAGATACGCAGTATTTT CASSGSSGRADTQYF
- TRBJ2-7 TRBV6-1 many TGTGCCAGCAGTCCCCGGGACATCTACGAGCAGTACTTC CASSPRDIYEQYF
TRBD1 TRBJ1-1 TRBV3-1 many TGTGCCAGCAGCCAGGGACAGGGAATCATGAACACTGAAGCTTTCTTT CASSQGQGIMNTEAFF
TRBD1 TRBJ2-5 TRBV28 - TGTGCCAGCAGTTTCCCCGGGACAGGGACAGAGACCCAGTACTTC CASSFPGTGTETQYF
- TRBJ2-1 TRBV7-2 many TGTGCCAGCAGCCCCGTGGGGGGTCCCTACAATGAGCAGTTCTTC CASSPVGGPYNEQFF
- TRBJ2-1 TRBV5-1 many TGCGCCAGCAGCGGGCGGAGGTCCTCCTACAATGAGCAGTTCTTC CASSGRRSSYNEQFF
TRBD1 TRBJ2-3 TRBV12-5 few TGTGCTAGTGGTTTTGGGACAGGGGCGGCAGATACGCAGTATTTT CASGFGTGAADTQYF
- TRBJ2-4 TRBV6-1 few TGTGCCAGCAAAAGGCGGTTTGCCAAAAACATTCAGTACTTC CASKRRFAKNIQYF